These T cell receptor beta chains were read from a single sample in a study of cytomegalovirus exposure and HLA in healthy donors. Libraries were prepared by immunoSEQ multiplex PCR; TCRdb keeps only in-frame clonotypes and omits some of them. The sample consists of approximately 110,000 clones, 75% to 90% of them appearing once. The source material was PBMCs. The origin of the receptors is a man aged 30-40 years in good health and CMV-seropositive. The CDR3 runs from the conserved cysteine through the conserved F or W. A D gene is named only where the DNA matches it firmly. Size tells how often a clone was seen (once, few, many) or the class of an expanded clone, and some rows leave it out.

cdr3_nt cdr3_aa clone_size j_call d_call v_call
TGCGCCAGCAGCCTACAGGGGGACAGGTATGGCTACACCTTC CASSLQGDRYGYTF few TRBJ1-2 TRBD1 TRBV5-1
TGCGCCAGCAACCGGGGGGGCACTAATGAAAAACTGTTTTTT CASNRGGTNEKLFF - TRBJ1-4 - TRBV5-1
TGTGCCAGCAGTTCTGTTAATCAGCCCCAGCATTTT CASSSVNQPQHF - TRBJ1-5 - TRBV5-6
TGTGCCTGGAGTTTCAGCGGGGGGGCCGACTTC CAWSFSGGADF once TRBJ2-5 TRBD2 TRBV30
TGTGCCAGCAGCGGACAGGGGAGGAATTCACCCCTCCACTTT CASSGQGRNSPLHF few TRBJ1-6 TRBD1 TRBV9
TGTGCCAGCAGCTTATTCCAGCGGGGGGCCGGCACCTACAATGAGCAGTTCTTC CASSLFQRGAGTYNEQFF - TRBJ2-1 TRBD2 TRBV7-6
TGTGCCAGCAGTTTAGCAGGCAGGGCTAACTATGGCTACACCTTC CASSLAGRANYGYTF few TRBJ1-2 - TRBV27
TGTGCCAGCAGCCGACTTCCAGGGAGGGCTGAAGCTTTCTTT CASSRLPGRAEAFF - TRBJ1-1 - TRBV28
TGTGCCAGCAGTTTATCCCCGGTTGAGCCCCAGCATTTT CASSLSPVEPQHF few TRBJ1-5 - TRBV27
TGTGCCAGCTACGGAGAGACCCAGTACTTC CASYGETQYF - TRBJ2-5 - TRBV2
TGTGCCAGCAGCTCGAACCCACGGACGGGAGTGATTAATTCACCCCTCCACTTT CASSSNPRTGVINSPLHF - TRBJ1-6 - TRBV13
TGCGCCAGCGCATTTGACAGGACTGAAGCTTTCTTT CASAFDRTEAFF - TRBJ1-1 - TRBV5-1
TGTGCCAGCAGTGAAGCCAGGGGAGTCGCCGAGCAGTACTTC CASSEARGVAEQYF - TRBJ2-7 - TRBV6-1
TGTGCCATCAGTGATTTCACACACTCCTACGAGCAGTACTTC CAISDFTHSYEQYF - TRBJ2-7 - TRBV10-3
TGTGCCAGTAGTCCTTACGGACAGGGGGTCTATGGCTACACCTTC CASSPYGQGVYGYTF - TRBJ1-2 TRBD1 TRBV19
TGCGCCAGCAGCAAGACAGAGCAGAAGAGCTCCTATAATTCACCCCTCCACTTT CASSKTEQKSSYNSPLHF - TRBJ1-6 - TRBV5-1
TGCGCCAGCAGCCAGGGGACAGCGTCCTATGGCTACACCTTC CASSQGTASYGYTF - TRBJ1-2 TRBD1 TRBV5-1
TGTGCCAGCAGTTCCGCCGGTCAGCCCCAGCATTTT CASSSAGQPQHF once TRBJ1-5 - TRBV28
TGTGCCAGCAGTGATACGGTCCCCTACGAGCAGTACTTC CASSDTVPYEQYF - TRBJ2-7 - TRBV2
TGTGCCAGTAGTATGGGGCTAGCGGGAGAGCAGTACTTC CASSMGLAGEQYF - TRBJ2-7 TRBD2 TRBV19
TGCGCCAGCAGCGTATTAGGGACAGGGGGAAACACCATATATTTT CASSVLGTGGNTIYF many TRBJ1-3 TRBD1 TRBV4-1
TGCAGCGTCTCATCACGACAGGGGGGGAATGAGCAGTTCTTC CSVSSRQGGNEQFF once TRBJ2-1 TRBD1 TRBV29-1
TGCGCCAGCAGCCGTGACAGGGGTGGCACTGAAGCTTTCTTT CASSRDRGGTEAFF - TRBJ1-1 TRBD1 TRBV4-1
TGCGCCAGCAGCTCGACGACAGAGGCGGCTGAGCAGTTCTTC CASSSTTEAAEQFF few TRBJ2-1 - TRBV5-1
TGTGCCTGGGTTACAGGAGCTTCCCTTCAGGATGAGCAGTTCTTC CAWVTGASLQDEQFF - TRBJ2-1 - TRBV30
TGTGCCAGCAGTTCCGACAGGGCGATGGAGACCCAGTACTTC CASSSDRAMETQYF - TRBJ2-5 TRBD1 TRBV2
TGCGCCAGCAGCCAAGGGGACAACTCCTACAATGAGCAGTTCTTC CASSQGDNSYNEQFF - TRBJ2-1 - TRBV4-1
TGTGCCAGCAGCCGCCTAGCGGGGGGGGTGCAAGAGACCCAGTACTTC CASSRLAGGVQETQYF - TRBJ2-5 TRBD2 TRBV7-2
TGTGCCAGCACCCAAACACAGGGACACTATGGCTACACCTTC CASTQTQGHYGYTF - TRBJ1-2 - TRBV5-6
TGTGCCAGCAGCCAGAGGGAGACCCAGTACTTC CASSQRETQYF - TRBJ2-5 - TRBV5-4
TGTGCCAGCAGCCAGAGCCTGACAGGGGCTTACGAGCAGTACTTC CASSQSLTGAYEQYF - TRBJ2-7 TRBD1 TRBV7-9
TGTGCCAGCAGCCGGGGGTCGGTGAACACTGAAGCTTTCTTT CASSRGSVNTEAFF - TRBJ1-1 - TRBV7-2
TGTGCCAGTAGCTACACTAGCGGGGTTACAGATACGCAGTATTTT CASSYTSGVTDTQYF - TRBJ2-3 TRBD2 TRBV19